This T cell receptor (beta chain) was captured by sequencing in a study of blood T cells in healthy people across ages. Study-wide results and limits: Roughly linearly, TCR beta diversity per million T cells fell as age increased. PBMC samples, being unsorted, prevented any conclusive comparison of naive and antigen-experienced cells.

This clonotype was seen at least ten times. The antigen is not known. The authors ran a second PCR of about 6 to 12 cycles using a sample-barcoded 5' primer and a J-beta primer mix. Each CDR3 protein gets one entry after TCRdb re-called the 5' RACE reads with MiXCR. The sample gives around 800,000 distinct CDR3 sequences, roughly 25% of which show up once; around 2.9% is in the top ten. Germline V gene lookup returns CDR1 KGHDR and CDR2 SFDVKD. This CDR3 region has 13 residues. The ends were cut back, 3 bases at V and 5 bases at J, with 10 bases in the middle. This sample also belongs to another study, concerning T cells of mothers and their children. That study reports: Related mother-child pairs shared slightly more overlap than unrelated pairs, but the difference was non-significant.

What was sequenced was blood. This clonotype was obtained from a boy aged 5-17 years in good health. The chain recombines TRBV24-1 with TRBJ2-7; D is unresolved. The CDR3 DNA reads as TGTGCCACCAGTGATAGGACGGATAACGAGCAGTACTTC. Protein sequence: CATSDRTDNEQYF.